This passage covers 29 T cell receptor beta chains from one sample sequenced in a study of CD8+CD57+ T cells in acquired aplastic anemia. Genomic DNA, the template, was used for profiling of the TCR beta VDJ and CDR3. TCRdb processed the reads anew with MiXCR; each CDR3 protein has one entry. This sample has roughly 420,000 distinct CDR3 sequences, with 55% to 75% found just once. Sequenced: sorted CD4+, CD8+, or CD8+CD57+ T cells (not recorded which) from PBMCs. These receptors all stem from a human donor in good health, serving as a control.

For this clonotype: Mismatch with germline at one junction end may stem from a read error. The chain employs TRBV7-8 and TRBJ1-3, with a weak D call TRBD1 (5 bases). CDR3 length: 13 residues. Germline V gene data show CDR1 as SGHVS and CDR2 as FQNEAQ. The CDR3 DNA sequence: TGTGCCAGCAGTGCCCCGACAGAAAACACCAAATACTTC. Translated, it gives CASSAPTENTKYF.

The rearrangement uses TRBV7-9 and TRBJ2-7, with a weak D call TRBD1 (5 bases). From germline, CDR1 is SEHNR and CDR2 FQNEAQ (reference sequence). The CDR3 consists of 15 residues. V lost 3 bases and J lost 3, with 15 bases in between. The DNA of the CDR3 is TGTGCCAGCAGCTTGACAACGACAGAATTCTACGAGCAGTACTTC. Protein: CASSLTTTEFYEQYF. The full variable domain, completed using reference TRBV7-9 and TRBJ2-7, is DTGVSQNPRHKITKRGQNVTFRCDPISEHNRLYWYRQTLGQGPEFLTYFQNEAQLEKSRLLSDRFSAERPKGSFSTLEIQRTEQGDSAMYLCASSLTTTEFYEQYFGPGTRLTVT.

This clonotype has at least ten counts. This chain connects TRBV20-1 to TRBJ2-4; the match to TRBD1 covers 9 bases. Looked up from germline, CDR1 is DFQATT and CDR2 is SNEGSKA (reference sequence). This CDR3 comprises 14 residues. The ends lost 6 bases at V and 6 bases at J; junction bases unmatched: 9. CDR3 nucleotides: TGCAGTGCCCGCAAAACAGGGGGCATAAACATTCAGTACTTC. This codes for CSARKTGGINIQYF.

The chain joins TRBV7-6 to TRBJ1-6; TRBD1 matches at 7 bases. Near its end, the DNA agrees better with TRBJ1-5, so the J call may be wrong. The CDR3 is 16 residues long. Germline V CDR1 and CDR2: SGHVS, FNYEAQ. CDR3 amino acids: CASSLGRGHTEAFQHF. DNA of the CDR3: TGTGCCAGCAGCCTAGGTAGGGGGCACACTGAAGCGTTCCAGCATTTT.

At least ten counts were recorded for this clonotype. The rearrangement joins TRBV25-1 to TRBJ1-2; D possibly corresponds to TRBD1 (5 bases). Germline V gives CDR1 MGHDK, CDR2 SYGVNS. The CDR3 sequence is 12 residues long. Between the trimmed V and J ends, which lost 4 bases and 3 bases, there was a span of 6 bases. The chain's CDR3 is CASSAGDYGYTF. The CDR3, as DNA: TGTGCCAGCAGTGCGGGGGACTATGGCTACACCTTC.

The rearrangement joins TRBV11-3 to TRBJ1-6; no clear D gene. Germline CDR1 and CDR2: SGHNT and YENEEA. CDR3 length equals 15 residues. Trimming pared 3 bases from V and 4 bases from J, leaving 10 bases between. CDR3 in DNA: TGTGCCAGCAGCTTGGCAAGTCGGTATAATTCACCCCTCCACTTT. It specifies CASSLASRYNSPLHF.

The chain couples TRBV7-2 to TRBJ2-7; D perhaps matches TRBD1 (5 bases). Trimming took 6 bases from V and 10 from J, leaving 28 bases between them. CDR1 and CDR2 (germline): SGHTA, FQGNSA. The CDR3 sequence is 16 residues long. The CDR3 DNA follows: TGTGCCAGCAGGACAGAGCCCGATCAGCCCCAGCATTTTCAGTACTTC. Amino acids: CASRTEPDQPQHFQYF.

J is TRBJ2-5 and V is TRBV20-1; D is perhaps TRBD2 (5 bases). CDR3 length: 13 residues. Germline values: CDR1 DFQATT, CDR2 SNEGSKA (reference sequence). Between the trimmed V and J ends, which lost 3 bases and 8 bases, there was a span of 16 bases. CDR3 DNA sequence: TGCAGTGCTAGGGATGTGGTGGCGGGTACCCAGTACTTC. It codes for CSARDVVAGTQYF.

This sequence joins TRBV29-1 and TRBJ1-5; D not certain. Trimming took off 4 bases at V and 3 bases at J, with 10 bases between the two ends. Germline V CDR1 and CDR2: SQVTM, ANQGSEA. The CDR3 contains 13 residues. This CDR3 is CSVALGYNQPQHF. The CDR3 DNA sequence: TGCAGCGTTGCATTGGGGTACAATCAGCCCCAGCATTTT. The complete variable domain, with remaining parts taken from reference TRBV29-1 and TRBJ1-5, reads SAVISQKPSRDICQRGTSLTIQCQVDSQVTMMFWYRQQPGQSLTLIATANQGSEATYESGFVIDKFPISRPNLTFSTLTVSNMSPEDSSIYLCSVALGYNQPQHFGDGTRLSIL.

At least ten counts were recorded for this clonotype. The chain links TRBV15 to TRBJ1-3; 7 positions match TRBD1. The junction had 8 bases not matched to a gene; V was cut back by 2 bases and J by 4 bases. Germline loops: CDR1 LNHNV, CDR2 YYDKDF (reference sequence). The CDR3 consists of 16 residues. Written as DNA, the CDR3 is TGTGCCACCAGCAGACGAGGAGGGGGCTCCGGAAACACCATATATTTT. Its protein product is CATSRRGGGSGNTIYF.

The gene calls are TRBV2 and TRBJ2-7; TRBD2 might be the D (6 bases). The CDR3 extends over 14 amino acids. Per germline, CDR1 SNHLY and CDR2 FYNNEI. V gave up 5 bases and J gave up 3 bases, with 14 bases separating them. The CDR3 nucleotides read TGTGCCAGCAGTAACCGGTTGGGGGGCTACGAGCAGTACTTC. Translated, it gives CASSNRLGGYEQYF.

In this sample, this clonotype turned up once. One end of the junction is discordant with germline, which a read error may explain. V is TRBV7-9 and J is TRBJ1-3; tentatively, D is TRBD1 (6 bases). CDR1 and CDR2 from the germline V gene are SEHNR and FQNEAQ (reference sequence). CDR3 size: 16 residues. This CDR3 reads CASSLAPMGAGTTIYF. The DNA for the CDR3 is TGTGCCAGCAGCTTAGCCCCCATGGGGGCTGGAACCACCATATATTTT.

V usage is TRBV4-3 and J usage is TRBJ1-1; D gene unclear. V lost 2 bases to trimming and J lost 4 bases, with 8 bases between them. Germline CDR1 reads LGHNA; CDR2 reads YSLEER. This CDR3 is built from 13 residues. DNA of the CDR3: TGCGCCAGCAGCCAATCGCAGTCCACTGAAGCTTTCTTT. Translating gives CASSQSQSTEAFF.

The CDR3 reads CASTSGTSGVNEQYF. The CDR3 DNA follows: TGTGCCAGCACCTCCGGGACCAGTGGAGTCAACGAGCAGTACTTC. V gene TRBV2 combines with J gene TRBJ2-7, with D possibly being TRBD1 or TRBD2 (5 bases each). The CDR3 consists of 15 residues. V lost 7 bases and J 5 bases, leaving 21 bases between the germline ends. From germline, CDR1 is SNHLY and CDR2 FYNNEI.

The rearrangement links TRBV20-1 to TRBJ2-1; TRBD2 is a possible D gene (6 bases). The germline gives CDR1 DFQATT, CDR2 SNEGSKA (reference sequence). V was trimmed by 3 bases and J by 6 bases, leaving 12 bases between them. The CDR3 extends over 13 amino acids. The DNA for the CDR3 is TGCAGTGCTAGTCTAGGGGACTTCAATGAGCAGTTCTTC. Translation: CSASLGDFNEQFF.

This chain connects TRBV7-8 to TRBJ2-5; possible D gene TRBD2, 5 bases. Trimming removed 5 bases from V and 12 bases from J, with 22 bases in between. This CDR3 is 14 amino acids long. The germline CDR1 and CDR2 sequences are SGHVS and FQNEAQ. For the CDR3, the DNA is TGTGCCAGCAGCCCCGGGCCGGGAAAGAAGGTCAAGTACTTC. Translation: CASSPGPGKKVKYF.

This clonotype was observed at least ten times. CDR3: CAWSSANTGELFF. CDR3 bases: TGTGCCTGGAGCTCGGCGAACACCGGGGAGCTGTTTTTT. The chain combines TRBV30 with TRBJ2-2; D gene unclear. Looked up from germline, CDR1 is GTSNPN and CDR2 is SVGIG (reference sequence). This CDR3 comprises 13 residues. The germline V and J ends were trimmed by 3 bases and 0 bases, with 5 bases remaining between them.

The V gene is TRBV10-3, the J gene TRBJ1-5; D not resolved. This CDR3 is 16 amino acids long. V lost 0 bases, J lost 3 bases, and 12 bases lay in between. Germline values: CDR1 ENHRY, CDR2 SYGVKD. The CDR3 spells CAISESRQVYNQPQHF. Here the CDR3 DNA reads TGTGCCATCAGTGAGTCCCGACAAGTCTACAATCAGCCCCAGCATTTT.

This chain uses TRBV12-3 or TRBV12-4 with TRBJ2-2; no reliable D call. This CDR3 comprises 14 residues. Trimming cost V 3 bases and J 5 bases, with 10 bases left between them. CDR3 coding DNA: TGTGCCAGCAGTTTCGGCAGTCGGACCGGGGAGCTGTTTTTT. Translating gives CASSFGSRTGELFF.

On this clonotype: As the CDR3 is not closed by the conserved phenylalanine or tryptophan, this likely results from a read error. Because the CDR3's place on the DNA is in doubt, the DNA is left out and the CDR3 is given as listed by TCRdb. V is TRBV24-1 and J is TRBJ1-2. The CDR3 is 12 amino acids in total, end residues counted. Per the germline V gene, CDR1 is KGHDR and CDR2 is SFDVKD. CDR3 sequence: CATSVVSQGNTS.

Comments on this clonotype: A read error may account for a junction end that differs from germline. The chain links TRBV2 to TRBJ2-2, with a possible D match to TRBD2 (5 bases). CDR1 is SNHLY and CDR2 is FYNNEI in the germline V gene. CDR3 length: 12 amino acids. The CDR3 here is CASSRRTAEVFF. The CDR3 DNA sequence: TGTGCCAGCAGTCGACGCACCGCGGAGGTGTTTTTT.

About this clonotype itself: A read error is possible here, since a much larger clone lies one base away. The DNA for the CDR3 is TGTGCCAGCAGCCCCGCCCCGGGGGGGGCGAACACCGGGGAGCTGTTTTTT. This sequence encodes CASSPAPGGANTGELFF. The chain joins TRBV11-2 to TRBJ2-2, with 8 bases lining up with TRBD2. The germline gives CDR1 SGHAT, CDR2 FQNNGV. The CDR3 extends over 17 amino acids. The V segment lost 5 bases and the J segment 0 bases; nucleotides outside the gene matches: 8.

This clonotype was seen more than once but under ten times. The rearrangement joins TRBV15 to TRBJ2-3, with D unclear. Germline CDR1 LNHNV, CDR2 YYDKDF (reference sequence). This CDR3 spans 16 amino acids. V shed 3 bases and J shed 4 bases, with 17 bases lying between them. The chain's CDR3 is CATSSKSRLLADTQYF. The CDR3 region has the DNA TGTGCCACCAGCAGTAAGTCTCGCCTCTTGGCAGATACGCAGTATTTT.

The chain combines TRBV20-1 with TRBJ2-7; the match to TRBD1 covers 7 bases. The V and J ends lost 4 bases and 0 bases, in that order; junction bases with no gene match: 6. The V gene's germline CDR1 is DFQATT and CDR2 SNEGSKA (reference sequence). The CDR3 loop spans 14 amino acids. CDR3 nucleotides: TGCAGTGCTAATACCGGGACAGACTCCTACGAGCAGTACTTC. Translation gives CSANTGTDSYEQYF.

The gene calls are TRBV7-2 and TRBJ2-3, with unresolved D. Looked up from germline, CDR1 is SGHTA and CDR2 is FQGNSA. The CDR3 extends over 13 amino acids. V was pared by 5 bases and J by 5 bases, with 11 bases between. The CDR3: CASSQDWGDTQYF. The CDR3 DNA reads TGTGCCAGCAGCCAAGATTGGGGAGATACGCAGTATTTT.

The chain has TRBV29-1 and TRBJ1-2; maybe TRBD1 (6 bases). There are 14 residues in the CDR3. Germline assignment: CDR1 SQVTM and CDR2 ANQGSEA. The chain's CDR3 is CSARGLRGPYGYTF. The CDR3 region has the DNA TGCAGTGCTAGAGGGCTCAGGGGACCCTATGGCTACACCTTC.

A word on this clonotype: A junction end diverges from the germline sequence, so it may reflect a read error. J is TRBJ2-6 and V is TRBV20-1; 7 bases align to TRBD1. Germline CDR1 is DFQATT and CDR2 is SNEGSKA (reference sequence). This CDR3 spans 16 amino acids. In DNA, the CDR3 is TGCGGTGCTAGAGATCGAGGGGGCTCAGGGGCCAACGTCCTGACTTTC. Encoded protein: CGARDRGGSGANVLTF.

The CDR3 DNA reads as TGTGCCAGCAGTGACGGGACAGGGAAATCCTACGAGCAGTACTTC. Protein: CASSDGTGKSYEQYF. The rearrangement uses TRBV2 and TRBJ2-7; 9 bases agree with TRBD1. Germline-derived CDR1 and CDR2 are SNHLY and FYNNEI. This CDR3 has 15 amino acids. Unmatched junction bases numbered 4, after V lost 3 bases and J lost 1 base.

The chain has TRBV2 and TRBJ1-2; tentatively, D is TRBD1 (5 bases). Trimming removed 6 bases at V and 14 bases at J, with 28 bases between. Per the germline V gene, CDR1 is SNHLY and CDR2 is FYNNEI. This CDR3 spans 15 amino acids. CDR3 loop: CASRAKTVTNYGQTF. CDR3 nucleotide sequence: TGTGCCAGCAGGGCAAAGACAGTGACTAACTATGGGCAGACCTTC.